This TCR beta chain originates from a study of stem cell transplantation in POMP-related autoinflammatory disease. Losses at the gene ends were 6 bases for V and 3 bases for J; bases not matched to a gene: 3. Per germline, CDR1 SGHAT and CDR2 FQDESV (reference sequence). The CDR3 extends over 13 amino acids. Whole-study results and caveats: Fewer unique TRB V-J gene pairings were identified in patients with PRAID.

TCRdb keeps only in-frame clones here, not all; method: immunoSEQ multiplex PCR. The table records around 10,000 clones, around 75% of them present only once. A single count supports this clone. Its target is unknown. This chain uses TRBV11-1 with TRBJ2-7; 9 bases map to TRBD2. The sample consisted of CD4+ T cells from PBMCs, taken after stem cell transplantation. This TCR derives from a human patient with POMP-related autoinflammation and immune dysregulation (PRAID). Part of the T cell pool may stem from the graft donor. The CDR3 loop is CASRPSGNYEQYF. CDR3 DNA: TGTGCCAGCAGGCCTAGCGGGAACTACGAGCAGTACTTC.